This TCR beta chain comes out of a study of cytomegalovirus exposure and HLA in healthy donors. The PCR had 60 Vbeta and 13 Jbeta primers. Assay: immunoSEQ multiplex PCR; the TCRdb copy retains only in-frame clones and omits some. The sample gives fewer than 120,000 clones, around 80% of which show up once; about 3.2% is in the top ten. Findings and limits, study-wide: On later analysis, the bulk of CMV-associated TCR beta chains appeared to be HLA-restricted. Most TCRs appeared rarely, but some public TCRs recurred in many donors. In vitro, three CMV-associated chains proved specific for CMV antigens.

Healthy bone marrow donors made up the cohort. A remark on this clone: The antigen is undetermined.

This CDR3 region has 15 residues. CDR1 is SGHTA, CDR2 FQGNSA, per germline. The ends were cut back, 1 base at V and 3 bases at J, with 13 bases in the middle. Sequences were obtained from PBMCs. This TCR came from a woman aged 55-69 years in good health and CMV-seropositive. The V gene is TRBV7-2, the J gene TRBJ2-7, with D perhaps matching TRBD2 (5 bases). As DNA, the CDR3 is TGTGCCAGCAGCTTAGGCGCGGGTCACCTCTACGAGCAGTACTTC. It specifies CASSLGAGHLYEQYF.